The TCR beta chain under discussion was sequenced for a study of T-cell reconstitution after alpha-beta-depleted transplantation in children. This clonotype has only a few counts. This CDR3 is 15 amino acids long. Trimming pared 2 bases from V and 5 bases from J, leaving 15 bases between. Germline assignment: CDR1 SGHTS and CDR2 YDEGEE. Preparation of the TCRbeta library involved a method that used unique molecular identifiers. MiXCR was run by TCRdb on the PCR reads, yielding one entry per CDR3 protein. This table holds approximately 350,000 distinct CDR3 sequences, approximately 12% found once. Material: PBMCs, obtained from the stem cell graft. The sequence was obtained from a human donor who donated a stem cell graft to a child with Fanconi anemia. The genes are TRBV5-8 and TRBJ2-3; tentative D call: TRBD1 (6 bases). The DNA of the CDR3 is TGTGCCAGCAGCTTAGGCTACGACAGGATAGATACGCAGTATTTT. Encoded protein: CASSLGYDRIDTQYF.